The 19 T cell receptor beta chains listed next were all sequenced from one sample in a study of persistence of HIV-infected CD4 T cells. This was the immunoSEQ version 4 assay in survey mode. The assay was immunoSEQ multiplex PCR, and TCRdb's table has in-frame clones only and misses some. The sample contains about 7,000 clones, approximately 81% of which appear only once. The antigens for these receptors are not known. Lysates of CMV-infected fibroblasts at 10 ug/mL stimulated these cells. Sorting of responding CD4+ T cells relied on upregulated CD40 ligand together with CD69. The source material was CD4+ T cells sorted from PBMCs after 18-hour stimulation, sampled from a patient who received antiretroviral therapy. These receptors were taken from an adult woman with HIV who was CMV-seropositive.

J is TRBJ2-3 and V is TRBV19; possible D gene TRBD2, 6 bases. Trimming shortened V by 3 bases and J by 0 bases, and 7 bases separated the two germline ends. This CDR3 is built from 14 residues. Germline CDR1 and CDR2: LNHDA and SQIVND (reference sequence). CDR3 amino acids: CASSIGSSTDTQYF. Written as DNA, the CDR3 is TGTGCCAGTAGTATCGGGAGCAGCACAGATACGCAGTATTTT. The full variable domain, its missing parts supplied by reference TRBV19 and TRBJ2-3, is DGGITQSPKYLFRKEGQNVTLSCEQNLNHDAMYWYRQDPGQGLRLIYYSQIVNDFQKGDIAEGYSVSREKKESFPLTVTSAQKNPTAFYLCASSIGSSTDTQYFGPGTRLTVL.

V usage is TRBV28 and J usage is TRBJ2-7, with 7 bases matching TRBD2. Germline V lookup: CDR1 MDHEN, CDR2 SYDVKM. The CDR3 extends over 14 amino acids. V trimming: 2 bases; J trimming: 6 bases; junction bases outside the gene matches: 7. The CDR3 loop is CASSLGAGVGEQYF. The CDR3, as DNA: TGTGCCAGCAGTTTAGGGGCGGGGGTTGGCGAGCAGTACTTC.

The chain joins TRBV19 to TRBJ1-5; weak D call: TRBD1 (6 bases). The V end was cut by 5 bases, the J end by 6 bases, with 20 bases between. Germline loops: CDR1 LNHDA, CDR2 SQIVND (reference sequence). The CDR3 consists of 16 residues. The CDR3 reads CASSPRGTSRGQPQHF. DNA for the CDR3: TGTGCCAGTAGTCCCCGGGGGACAAGTCGCGGTCAGCCCCAGCATTTT. Supplemented by reference TRBV19 and TRBJ1-5, the full variable domain reads DGGITQSPKYLFRKEGQNVTLSCEQNLNHDAMYWYRQDPGQGLRLIYYSQIVNDFQKGDIAEGYSVSREKKESFPLTVTSAQKNPTAFYLCASSPRGTSRGQPQHFGDGTRLSIL.

The chain couples TRBV7-2 to TRBJ1-4; 7 nucleotides agree with TRBD1. From germline, CDR1 is SGHTA and CDR2 FQGNSA. The trim removed 5 bases at V and 3 bases at J, leaving 9 bases unmatched. The CDR3 loop spans 16 amino acids. CDR3 protein: CASSTQPGQPNEKLFF. CDR3 nucleotide sequence: TGTGCCAGCAGCACCCAACCGGGACAGCCTAATGAAAAACTGTTTTTT.

This clone was detected only a few times. The J gene is TRBJ2-3, the V gene TRBV9; the D call may be TRBD1 or TRBD2 (7 bases each). Germline V CDR1 and CDR2: SGDLS, YYNGEE. V lost 1 base and J lost 8, with 14 bases in between. The CDR3 loop spans 14 amino acids. The CDR3 region has the DNA TGTGCCAGCAGCGTATCGAGGGAGGGGGCTACGCAGTATTTT. Its protein is CASSVSREGATQYF.

The V call is TRBV7-3, the J call TRBJ1-2; D gene unclear. The germline V gene has CDR1 SGHTA and CDR2 FQGTGA. Deletions cut 4 bases from V and 4 bases from J, with 7 bases between. This CDR3 is built from 12 residues. The CDR3 bases are TGTGCCAGCAGCTCCATTGGCTATGGCTACACCTTC. Protein product: CASSSIGYGYTF.

This clone was seen only once. The chain couples TRBV18 to TRBJ2-1, with 7 nucleotides matching TRBD1. Germline V gives CDR1 KGHSH, CDR2 LQKENI. The CDR3 length is 18 residues. V was pared by 8 bases and J by 3 bases, with 19 bases of the junction left unmatched. The CDR3 bases are TGTGCCAGCAGACGCCGGGGACAGAGACAGGCTGACTACAATGAGCAGTTCTTC. It translates to CASRRRGQRQADYNEQFF.

The chain uses TRBV2 and TRBJ1-5; 7 bases align to TRBD1. Germline V gives CDR1 SNHLY, CDR2 FYNNEI. Losses at the gene ends were 3 bases for V and 7 bases for J; bases not matched to a gene: 12. The CDR3 totals 16 residues. CDR3 nucleotide sequence: TGTGCCAGCAGTGAGGGGCAGTGGACAGGCCTACAGCCCCAGCATTTT. As protein: CASSEGQWTGLQPQHF.

This clone was seen only a few times. V usage is TRBV18 and J usage is TRBJ1-1; possibly TRBD1 for D (6 bases). Trimming left V 1 base short and J 3 bases short, with 18 bases between. This CDR3 contains 17 residues. Germline CDR1 KGHSH, CDR2 LQKENI. In DNA, the CDR3 is TGTGCCAGCTCACCACGTCAACAGGGAAATTCATACACTGAAGCTTTCTTT. This sequence encodes CASSPRQQGNSYTEAFF.

This clone was seen just once. The CDR3 DNA follows: TGTGCCGGAACCGGGACAGGGGAAACTGAAGCTTTCTTT. Translated, it gives CAGTGTGETEAFF. The genes are TRBV6-5 and TRBJ1-1, with TRBD1 identical over 10 bases. Germline V gives CDR1 MNHEY, CDR2 SVGAGI. V was pared by 11 bases and J by 5 bases, with 8 bases of the junction left unmatched. The CDR3 totals 13 residues.

The chain uses TRBV4-1 and TRBJ2-1, with a possible D match to TRBD1 (6 bases). V gave up 6 bases and J gave up 0 bases, with 15 bases separating them. Germline CDR1 and CDR2: MGHRA and YSYEKL. The CDR3 contains 16 residues. CDR3 region: CASSLRTGSSYNEQFF. For the CDR3, the DNA is TGCGCCAGCAGTCTCAGAACAGGGAGCTCCTACAATGAGCAGTTCTTC.

CDR3 region: CASSSQGWGTGELFF. CDR3 coding DNA: TGCGCCAGCAGCTCACAGGGATGGGGCACCGGGGAGCTGTTTTTT. J is TRBJ2-2 and V is TRBV5-1; weak D call: TRBD1 (6 bases). This CDR3 is built from 15 residues. CDR1 is SGHRS and CDR2 is YFSETQ in the germline V gene. Trimming pared 3 bases from V and 4 bases from J, leaving 13 bases between.

CDR3 sequence: CASSVATSAHTGELFF. In DNA form, the CDR3 reads TGTGCCAGCAGCGTAGCTACTAGCGCCCACACCGGGGAGCTGTTTTTT. The J gene is TRBJ2-2, the V gene TRBV9; 7 nucleotides align to TRBD2. Germline trimming cut 0 bases from V and 3 bases from J; bases unmatched to any gene: 5. The CDR3 is 16 amino acids. Per the germline V gene, CDR1 is SGDLS and CDR2 is YYNGEE.

The rearrangement joins TRBV11-3 to TRBJ2-1, with TRBD1 identical over 7 bases. The junction had 14 bases not matched to a gene; V was cut back by 5 bases and J by 7 bases. CDR1 SGHNT and CDR2 YENEEA come from the germline V gene. This CDR3 contains 16 residues. The CDR3, as DNA: TGTGCCAGCAGCATTCACTACAGGGGTGGTAAGAATGAGCAGTTCTTC. Residues: CASSIHYRGGKNEQFF.

In DNA, the CDR3 is TGTGCCAGCAGCCAAGATCGGGGGAATACGCAGTATTTT. It specifies CASSQDRGNTQYF. The gene calls are TRBV3-1 (or the pseudogene TRBV3-2) and TRBJ2-3; tentatively, D is TRBD2 (6 bases). Deletions cut 0 bases from V and 7 bases from J, with 8 bases between. The CDR3 extends over 13 amino acids. Germline assignment: CDR1 LGHDT and CDR2 YNNKEL (reference sequence).

The DNA for the CDR3 is TGTGCCATCAGTACGATACAGGAGGGGTTCGCGAACACCGGGGAGCTGTTTTTT. This translates into CAISTIQEGFANTGELFF. The chain links TRBV10-3 to TRBJ2-2; maybe TRBD2 (6 bases). V lost 5 bases to trimming and J lost 0 bases, with 19 bases between them. Germline V lookup: CDR1 ENHRY, CDR2 SYGVKD. This CDR3 contains 18 residues.

The chain has TRBV18 and TRBJ1-6; maybe TRBD1 (5 bases). The germline V gene encodes CDR1 KGHSH and CDR2 LQKENI. The CDR3 length is 18 residues. With 3 bases removed from V and 5 bases from J, the gap between germline ends came to 20 bases. The CDR3 region is CASSPRPTRATHNSPLHF. In nucleotides, the CDR3 is TGTGCCAGCTCACCCCGCCCGACCAGGGCCACCCATAATTCACCCCTCCACTTT.

The V and J genes are TRBV24-1 and TRBJ1-2, with 9 nucleotides matching TRBD1. Losses at the gene ends were 1 base for V and 7 bases for J; bases not matched to a gene: 3. Germline-derived CDR1 and CDR2 are KGHDR and SFDVKD. This CDR3 is built from 14 residues. CDR3 region: CATSDLGTGSGYTF. The CDR3 DNA sequence: TGTGCCACCAGTGATTTAGGGACAGGGAGTGGCTACACCTTC.

The rearrangement uses TRBV5-4 and TRBJ1-5, with D perhaps TRBD1 (6 bases). The V gene's germline CDR1 is SGHNT and CDR2 YYREEE (reference sequence). V was shortened by 4 bases and J by 7 bases, with 15 bases between the two germline ends. The CDR3 is made up of 14 amino acids. The CDR3 coding sequence is TGTGCCAGCAGCCTACAGGGATCCAGGCAGCCCCAGCATTTT. The encoded protein is CASSLQGSRQPQHF.